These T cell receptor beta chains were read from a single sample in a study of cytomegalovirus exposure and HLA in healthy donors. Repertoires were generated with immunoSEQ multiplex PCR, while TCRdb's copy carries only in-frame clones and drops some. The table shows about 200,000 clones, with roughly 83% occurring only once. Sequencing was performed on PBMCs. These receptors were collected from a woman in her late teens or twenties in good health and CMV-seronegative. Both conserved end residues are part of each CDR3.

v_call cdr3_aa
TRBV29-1 CSEKEVGRGDNEQFF
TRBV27 CASSFFSGRTTDTQYF
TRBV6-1 CASESGQRQPQHF
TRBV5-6 CASSLGRRGEAFF
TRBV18 CASSLGTGRLANYGYTF
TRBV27 CASSTRLAGGPGQETQYF
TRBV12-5 CASGASGANVLTF
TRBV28 CASSSPGGNTEAFF
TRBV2 CASRMPVGDNEQFF
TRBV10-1 CASSTGTGSYEQYF
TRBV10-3 CAISEWGYEQYF
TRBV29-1 CSVSSSQETQYF
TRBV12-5 CASGSLDGGYTF
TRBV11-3 CASSLGGLDAEAFF
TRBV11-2 CASSGQGVVTIYF
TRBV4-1 CASSQDAQDSPLHF
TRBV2 CASTIGRDRNEQFF
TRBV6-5 CASRQDRGNTEAFF
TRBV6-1 CASSVEPNYGYTF
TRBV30 CASAYRVYNEQFF
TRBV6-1 CASRPGTGQPQHF
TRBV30 CAWSLEADTEAFF
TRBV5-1 CASSFGTSGQETQYF
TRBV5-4 CASSTTGSPYEQYF
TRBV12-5 CASGLVPGTSGSNEQFF
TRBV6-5 CASTTTGGEQFF
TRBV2 CASRPQDNSNQPQHF
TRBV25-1 CASSAGLPTPPYGYTF
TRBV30 CAWSAFTGGEQFF
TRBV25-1 CASNGQGQLDTDTQYF
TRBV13 CASSFRGSSLGTEAFF
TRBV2 CASCSGTVNEQYF
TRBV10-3 CAISGKWGRPGDEQYF
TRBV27 CASSLTSGRNYEQYF
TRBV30 CAWNMQGGNEKLFF
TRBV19 CASSIGGHWNTEAFF
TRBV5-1 CASSLVGPSYEQYF
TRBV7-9 CASSLGASGRIDTGELFF
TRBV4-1 CASSQEKRDTYEQYF
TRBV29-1 CSTSGGNDYGYTF
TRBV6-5 CASRRGAEQYF
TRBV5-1 CASSRQGLGTDTQYF
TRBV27 CASSFRSYRSSYEQYF
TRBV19 CASSIRGGAGDTEAFF
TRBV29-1 CSVEKDSYGYTF
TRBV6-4 CASSDSEGANVLTF
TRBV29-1 CSAIQQGRGYGYTF
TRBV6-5 CASSYTGRTEAFF
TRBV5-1 CASSWWGGGHAEAFF
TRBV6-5 CASGYNQPQHF
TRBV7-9 CASSATGNTQYF
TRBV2 CASSPFGDYGYTF
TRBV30 CAWSVAGHQPQHF
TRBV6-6 CASSPQLAGGTYEQYF